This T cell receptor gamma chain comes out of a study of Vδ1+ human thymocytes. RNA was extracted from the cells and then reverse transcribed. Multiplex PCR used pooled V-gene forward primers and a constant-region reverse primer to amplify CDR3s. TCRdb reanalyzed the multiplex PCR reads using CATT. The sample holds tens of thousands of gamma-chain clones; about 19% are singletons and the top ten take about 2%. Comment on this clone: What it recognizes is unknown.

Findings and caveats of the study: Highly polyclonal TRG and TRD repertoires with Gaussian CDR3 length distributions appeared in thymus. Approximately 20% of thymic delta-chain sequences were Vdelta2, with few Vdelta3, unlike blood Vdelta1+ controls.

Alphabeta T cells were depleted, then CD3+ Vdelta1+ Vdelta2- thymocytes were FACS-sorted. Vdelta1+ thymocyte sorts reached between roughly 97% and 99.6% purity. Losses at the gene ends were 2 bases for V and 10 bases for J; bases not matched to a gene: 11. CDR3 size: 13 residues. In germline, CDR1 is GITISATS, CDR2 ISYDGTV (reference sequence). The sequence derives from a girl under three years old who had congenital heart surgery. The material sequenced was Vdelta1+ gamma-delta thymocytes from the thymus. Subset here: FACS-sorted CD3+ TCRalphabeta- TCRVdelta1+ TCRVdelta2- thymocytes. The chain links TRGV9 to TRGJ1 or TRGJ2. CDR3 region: CALWEALKRKKLF. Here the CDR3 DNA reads TGTGCCTTGTGGGAGGCCCTAAAACGGAAGAAACTCTTT.